A single sample is the source of the 25 T cell receptor beta chains below, sequenced in a study of brain metastases from non-small cell lung cancer. Some clones are missing from TCRdb's copy, which holds only in-frame ones; the method was immunoSEQ multiplex PCR. Among a few thousand clones listed, roughly 80% were seen once. The sample taken for sequencing was primary lung tumor tissue. These receptors were obtained from a donor aged 40 or older with non-small cell lung cancer.

This chain connects TRBV2 to TRBJ1-5, with 8 nucleotides matching TRBD1. The CDR3 spans 14 residues. The V gene's germline CDR1 is SNHLY and CDR2 FYNNEI. The junction had 7 bases not matched to a gene; V was cut back by 5 bases and J by 7 bases. Written as DNA, the CDR3 is TGTGCCAGCAGTCCGACAGGGGCGAGGCAGCCCCAGCATTTT. This gives the protein CASSPTGARQPQHF.

The chain carries TRBV6-6 and TRBJ1-5, with D maybe TRBD1 (6 bases). This CDR3 has 14 residues. The germline CDR1 and CDR2 sequences are MNHNY and SVGAGI (reference sequence). The V and J ends lost 6 bases and 5 bases respectively, with 14 bases between them. The CDR3 sequence is CASSDGQPYQPQHF. The DNA of the CDR3 is TGTGCCAGCAGCGACGGACAGCCTTATCAGCCCCAGCATTTT.

As to this clone: The sample holds other DNA sequences that translate to the same CDR3. This rearrangement joins TRBV7-3 to TRBJ2-2, with D possibly being TRBD1 or TRBD2 (6 bases each). This CDR3 comprises 14 residues. Germline CDR1 and CDR2: SGHTA and FQGTGA. The ends were cut back, 6 bases at V and 4 bases at J, with 12 bases in the middle. CDR3 nucleotides: TGTGCCAGCAGTTCGGGGGCAGGCACCGGGGAGCTGTTTTTT. This encodes CASSSGAGTGELFF.

This chain uses TRBV3-1 (or the pseudogene TRBV3-2) with TRBJ2-3, with unresolved D. The CDR3 covers 14 residues. CDR1 is LGHDT and CDR2 is YNNKEL in the germline V gene (reference sequence). V was clipped by 0 bases and J by 5 bases, with 9 bases between them. Written as DNA, the CDR3 is TGTGCCAGCAGCCAAGATCTAGGGCTAGATACGCAGTATTTT. Translated, it gives CASSQDLGLDTQYF.

Concerning this clone itself: The sample has other DNA sequences that encode this CDR3 too. The chain is built from TRBV5-4 and TRBJ1-2; weak D call: TRBD1 (6 bases). This CDR3 spans 13 amino acids. The V gene's germline CDR1 is SGHNT and CDR2 YYREEE (reference sequence). The V end was cut by 4 bases, the J end by 6 bases, with 13 bases between. Here the CDR3 reads CASSPGGGHGYTF. The CDR3 coding sequence is TGTGCCAGCAGCCCTGGGGGGGGCCATGGCTACACCTTC.

This clone was seen more than once but under ten times. This chain links TRBV27 with TRBJ2-1, with unresolved D. CDR1 is MNHEY, CDR2 SMNVEV, per germline (reference sequence). The V gene lost 4 bases and the J gene lost 0 bases, with 16 bases spanning the gap. This CDR3 has 17 residues. The CDR3 spells CASSSKRFLDSYNEQFF. Here the CDR3 DNA reads TGTGCCAGCAGTTCAAAACGGTTTTTAGACTCCTACAATGAGCAGTTCTTC.

The chain recombines TRBV7-8 with TRBJ2-6; D possibly corresponds to TRBD2 (6 bases). V was shortened by 5 bases and J by 0 bases, with 14 bases between the two germline ends. Germline-derived CDR1 and CDR2 are SGHVS and FQNEAQ. The CDR3 is 17 amino acids. CDR3 sequence reads: CASSPRTGGSGANVLTF. The CDR3 region has the DNA TGTGCCAGCAGCCCACGCACCGGGGGCTCTGGGGCCAACGTCCTGACTTTC.

The chain is built from TRBV19 and TRBJ2-3; the D is unclear. Trimming removed 3 bases at V and 4 bases at J, with 8 bases between. The CDR3 has 13 residues. Per the germline V gene, CDR1 is LNHDA and CDR2 is SQIVND (reference sequence). CDR3 loop: CASSIIGSDTQYF. CDR3 nucleotides: TGTGCCAGTAGTATCATCGGATCAGATACGCAGTATTTT.

J is TRBJ1-5 and V is TRBV5-4, with 8 bases that match TRBD1. Germline CDR1 SGHNT, CDR2 YYREEE (reference sequence). V shed 4 bases and J 3 bases; nucleotides not matched to a gene: 3. The CDR3 totals 14 residues. The CDR3 spells CASSQDRDNQPQHF. CDR3 bases: TGTGCCAGCAGCCAGGACAGGGACAATCAGCCCCAGCATTTT.

The chain uses TRBV29-1 and TRBJ2-5; D perhaps matches TRBD2 (5 bases). This CDR3 spans 10 amino acids. V lost 4 bases, J lost 5 bases, and 5 bases lay in between. Germline V lookup: CDR1 SQVTM, CDR2 ANQGSEA. Written as DNA, the CDR3 is TGCAGCGTTGCGGGGGAGACCCAGTACTTC. Amino acid sequence: CSVAGETQYF. The whole variable domain, remainder taken from reference TRBV29-1 and TRBJ2-5, is SAVISQKPSRDICQRGTSLTIQCQVDSQVTMMFWYRQQPGQSLTLIATANQGSEATYESGFVIDKFPISRPNLTFSTLTVSNMSPEDSSIYLCSVAGETQYFGPGTRLLVL.

Here the CDR3 reads CASSLDSSNQPQHF. The CDR3, as DNA: TGTGCCAGCAGTCTTGACAGTAGCAATCAGCCCCAGCATTTT. The genes are TRBV3-1 (or the pseudogene TRBV3-2) and TRBJ1-5, with D perhaps matching TRBD1 (5 bases). Germline V gene sequence: CDR1 LGHDT, CDR2 YNNKEL (reference sequence). V gave up 6 bases and J gave up 0 bases, with 9 bases separating them. The CDR3 covers 14 residues.

CDR3 nucleotide sequence: TGTGCCAGCAGCCCAGGGGGGTCCTACAATGAGCAGTTCTTC. This codes for CASSPGGSYNEQFF. This sequence joins TRBV11-3 and TRBJ2-1, with a weak D call TRBD1 (7 bases). CDR1 is SGHNT and CDR2 is YENEEA in the germline V gene. The CDR3 runs to 14 residues. Trimming took 5 bases from V and 1 from J, leaving 9 bases between them.

V gene TRBV4-3 combines with J gene TRBJ1-1; D is possibly TRBD1 (5 bases). Trimming stripped 0 bases from V and 0 bases from J, with 11 bases between. Germline lookup yields CDR1 LGHNA and CDR2 YSLEER. CDR3 size: 16 residues. The CDR3 DNA is TGCGCCAGCAGCCAAGATTGGGGGACCCTGAACACTGAAGCTTTCTTT. It yields the protein CASSQDWGTLNTEAFF.

V is TRBV6-5 and J is TRBJ2-7; D is perhaps TRBD2 (6 bases). Germline lookup yields CDR1 MNHEY and CDR2 SVGAGI. V lost 6 bases and J 5 bases, leaving 14 bases between the germline ends. CDR3 length: 13 amino acids. In DNA form, the CDR3 reads TGTGCCAGCAGCTCGGGGGTTCGGCACGAGCAGTACTTC. Amino acid sequence: CASSSGVRHEQYF.

V is TRBV7-2 and J is TRBJ2-1; the D gene is possibly TRBD1 (6 bases). The CDR3 length is 15 residues. The V and J ends lost 7 bases and 2 bases respectively, with 15 bases between them. The V gene's germline CDR1 is SGHTA and CDR2 FQGNSA. The CDR3 region has the DNA TGTGCCAGCATTGAGTATTCAGGGGCCTACAATGAGCAGTTCTTC. Residues: CASIEYSGAYNEQFF.

A single count supports this clone. The CDR3 DNA reads TGTGCCAGCAGCTTGGAGGACCGTTACAGGATTTACAATGAGCAGTTCTTC. Its translation: CASSLEDRYRIYNEQFF. The chain links TRBV5-5 to TRBJ2-1; TRBD1 might be the D (5 bases). The length of the CDR3 is 17 residues. V was clipped by 0 bases and J by 4 bases, with 17 bases between them. Germline V CDR1 and CDR2: SGHKS, YYEKEE (reference sequence).

The CDR3 protein is CASSIDPRTSYNEQFF. CDR3 nucleotides: TGTGCCAGTAGTATAGATCCAAGGACTAGCTACAATGAGCAGTTCTTC. V usage is TRBV19 and J usage is TRBJ2-1, with 7 bases that match TRBD2. V gave up 0 bases and J gave up 3 bases; unmatched junction bases: 5. This CDR3 region has 16 residues. The germline gives CDR1 LNHDA, CDR2 SQIVND (reference sequence).

This clone was picked up a small number of times. The genes are TRBV4-3 and TRBJ2-7; D might be TRBD1 or TRBD2, each matching 5 bases. The CDR3 totals 14 residues. Trimming pared 4 bases from V and 5 bases from J, leaving 15 bases between. Germline values: CDR1 LGHNA, CDR2 YSLEER. This CDR3 reads CASSPGRLLNEQYF. As DNA, the CDR3 is TGCGCCAGCAGCCCGGGACGGCTTCTCAACGAGCAGTACTTC.

The chain has TRBV5-4 and TRBJ2-3; 12 nucleotides line up with TRBD2. CDR3 size: 16 residues. The V gene's germline CDR1 is SGHNT and CDR2 YYREEE (reference sequence). The V segment lost 3 bases and the J segment 5 bases; nucleotides outside the gene matches: 7. CDR3 DNA sequence: TGTGCCAGCAGCTCCGGACTAGCGGGGAGTATAGATACGCAGTATTTT. Translating gives CASSSGLAGSIDTQYF.

CDR3 amino acids: CASSHGIQGGYEQYF. The CDR3 DNA reads TGCGCCAGCAGCCACGGAATTCAAGGTGGCTACGAGCAGTACTTC. The chain uses TRBV4-3 and TRBJ2-7; no definite D call. The V end was cut by 3 bases, the J end by 3 bases, with 15 bases between. Germline V lookup: CDR1 LGHNA, CDR2 YSLEER. The CDR3 contains 15 residues.

This clone was detected only a few times. The J gene is TRBJ2-5, the V gene TRBV19; D is uncertain. This CDR3 has 11 amino acids. The germline V gene encodes CDR1 LNHDA and CDR2 SQIVND (reference sequence). Trimming cost V 3 bases and J 5 bases, with 4 bases left between them. CDR3 in amino acids: CASSIRETQYF. The CDR3 nucleotides read TGTGCCAGTAGTATCCGGGAGACCCAGTACTTC.

This chain uses TRBV6-1 with TRBJ2-3; D gene uncertain. CDR1 and CDR2 (germline): MNHNS, SASEGT. This CDR3 comprises 14 residues. With 2 bases removed from V and 1 base from J, the gap between germline ends came to 7 bases. The DNA of the CDR3 is TGTGCCAGCAGTGAAACCCAGGGCACAGATACGCAGTATTTT. It encodes CASSETQGTDTQYF.

This chain uses TRBV19 with TRBJ2-6, with TRBD2 matching over 8 bases. From germline, CDR1 is LNHDA and CDR2 SQIVND (reference sequence). Trimming at V came to 7 bases and at J to 0 bases, leaving 5 bases not matched to a gene. The CDR3 is made up of 16 amino acids. The CDR3 DNA is TGTGCCAGTATAGCGGGAAGTTTCTCTGGGGCCAACGTCCTGACTTTC. Encoded protein: CASIAGSFSGANVLTF.

V and J are TRBV7-2 and TRBJ2-3; D remains ambiguous. Looked up from germline, CDR1 is SGHTA and CDR2 is FQGNSA. This CDR3 spans 15 amino acids. V lost 8 bases and J 6 bases, leaving 21 bases between the germline ends. The CDR3 reads CASRERGSARDTQYF. The CDR3, as DNA: TGTGCCAGCCGAGAGAGAGGAAGTGCGAGGGATACGCAGTATTTT.

As concerns this clone: The same CDR3 also results from other DNA sequences found in this sample. The chain links TRBV7-2 to TRBJ1-2; 9 nucleotides line up with TRBD1. The CDR3 is made up of 14 amino acids. The germline CDR1 and CDR2 sequences are SGHTA and FQGNSA. Trimming cost V 5 bases and J 4 bases; bases outside gene matches: 5. The CDR3 protein is CASSRQTGGYGYTF. The DNA of the CDR3 is TGTGCCAGCAGCCGTCAGACAGGGGGCTATGGCTACACCTTC.